This TCR beta chain was observed in a study of blood T cell repertoires in COVID-19 (dated by TCRdb to about 2020). With respect to the entire study: Collaborator samples came from the United States, Italy and Spain and covered acute and convalescent phases of COVID-19. The repertoires were released in a freely available public database intended as a resource for research on the immune response to SARS-CoV-2. Nearly every sample came with metadata listing a de-identified subject ID, COVID-19 status, age in years and sex. The material from the prospective study consisted of cDNA or gDNA derived from T cells, B-cell-depleted T cells, or PBMCs. Samples were obtained from the ongoing ImmuneRACE study (first 160 participants) and from 1,200 or so subjects provided by 6 global collaborators. Deeply sampled blood TCRbeta repertoires from subjects exposed to, actively infected with, or recovered from COVID-19 were included in the dataset. HLA class I and class II types, where available, came from metadata supplied by the sample provider rather than from assay-based typing. Overall results and qualifications from the work: The amount of clinical and demographic metadata varied by source and participant and was provided uncurated.

Enrolling through a virtual design, the prospective study's participants ranged in age from roughly 18 to 95 years and lived across 24 United States geographic areas. Cohort assignment in the prospective study relied on participant-reported clinical history from a screening survey and a study questionnaire. ImmuneRACE Cohort 3 recovered participants were defined by two consecutive negative NP/OP PCR tests, healthcare professional clearance, or symptom resolution. Mobile phlebotomists in the prospective study collected whole blood, serum and a nasopharyngeal or oropharyngeal swab from every participant. Over a roughly two-month period, participants in the prospective study had the option of providing additional blood draws and questionnaires. Before DNA extraction, prospective study blood samples were shipped either frozen or at room temperature. This clone was counted only a few times. The antigen it binds to is not known. Base qualities are missing; no much larger clone stands one base away.

The immunoSEQ Assay, a bias-controlled multiplex PCR, was used to amplify TCRbeta CDR3 regions from genomic DNA. On the authors' methods: Nucleated cell counts per sample were estimated from amplification of reference gene primers within the assay. To quantify the absolute abundance of each unique TCRbeta CDR3 rearrangement, sequence reads were collapsed and filtered. For each sample, productive Simpson clonality was calculated as the square root of Simpson's diversity index across productive rearrangements. This is the immuneACCESS table as TCRdb keeps it, with only in-frame sequences that have V and J called. A part of the clones is gone; compared with another copy, unresolved V genes explain less than half, and the rest is unexplained. The V and J calls and clone size come from that table; D and trimming were worked out from the DNA. This sample is represented by fewer than 300,000 clones; approximately 90% of them were singletons. The top ten constitute 8.8% of the sample.

The CDR3 has 18 amino acids, counting the end cysteine and phenylalanine. Only the CDR3 portion is preserved as DNA: 54 bases, with reading frame beginning at the first base. The V end gives up 3 bases and the J end 7 bases, leaving 13 bases in the junction not matched to a gene. From a lookup of the germline V gene, CDR1 and CDR2 are MDHEN and SYDVKM. The sequencing sample was made of PBMCs or T cells enriched from blood (not recorded which). The sequence is built from TRBV28 and TRBJ2-2, with TRBD1 identical over 11 junction bases. The sequence was collected from a man in his forties who had recovered from COVID-19. The CDR3 region: CASSLIPPGQGADGELFF. The nucleotides are TGTGCCAGCAGTTTGATTCCCCCCGGACAGGGGGCTGACGGGGAGCTGTTTTTT.